This T cell receptor (beta chain) was found in a study of blood T cell repertoires in COVID-19. About the research overall: Nucleic acid was either cDNA or gDNA, and it came from T cells, B-cell-depleted T cells, or PBMCs.

Trimming took 6 bases from V and 8 from J, leaving 13 bases between them. CDR3 size: 12 residues. CDR1 and CDR2 from the germline V gene are KGHSH and LQKENI. Method: immunoSEQ multiplex PCR; TCRdb's copy keeps in-frame clones and lacks some. In the table there are more than 300,000 clones, around nine tenths of which are singletons. In Seattle, patients joined the study during active infection and were tracked longitudinally. The rearrangement joins TRBV18 to TRBJ1-2; D is ambiguous. This clonotype originated in a woman aged 30 to 39 with COVID-19, enrolled during active disease. The sequencing input was peripheral blood. CDR3 amino acids: CASSPGAGGYTF. The CDR3 DNA follows: TGTGCCAGCTCCCCGGGAGCCGGGGGCTACACCTTC.